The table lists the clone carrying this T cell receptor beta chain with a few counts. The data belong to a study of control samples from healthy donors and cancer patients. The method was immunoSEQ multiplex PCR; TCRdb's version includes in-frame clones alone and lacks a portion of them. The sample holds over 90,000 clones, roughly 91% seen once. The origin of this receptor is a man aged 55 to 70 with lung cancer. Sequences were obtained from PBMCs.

CDR3: CASSPAGGPGDTQYF. CDR3 sequence (DNA): TGTGCCAGCAGCCCCGCCGGGGGGCCGGGAGATACGCAGTATTTT. The gene calls are TRBV7-2 and TRBJ2-3, with D possibly being TRBD2 (7 bases). V was shortened by 5 bases and J by 5 bases, with 17 bases between the two germline ends. Germline CDR1 is SGHTA and CDR2 is FQGNSA. The CDR3 has 15 residues.